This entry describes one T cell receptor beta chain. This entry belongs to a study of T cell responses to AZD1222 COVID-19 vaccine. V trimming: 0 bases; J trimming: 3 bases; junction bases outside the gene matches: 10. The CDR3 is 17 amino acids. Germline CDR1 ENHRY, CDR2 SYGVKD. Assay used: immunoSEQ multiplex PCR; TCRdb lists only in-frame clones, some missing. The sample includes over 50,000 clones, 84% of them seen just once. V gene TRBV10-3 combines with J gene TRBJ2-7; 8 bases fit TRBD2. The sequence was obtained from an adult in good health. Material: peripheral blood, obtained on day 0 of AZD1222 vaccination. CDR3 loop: CAISESRPGAGDYEQYF. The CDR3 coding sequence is TGTGCCATCAGTGAGTCGAGACCTGGAGCGGGAGACTACGAGCAGTACTTC.